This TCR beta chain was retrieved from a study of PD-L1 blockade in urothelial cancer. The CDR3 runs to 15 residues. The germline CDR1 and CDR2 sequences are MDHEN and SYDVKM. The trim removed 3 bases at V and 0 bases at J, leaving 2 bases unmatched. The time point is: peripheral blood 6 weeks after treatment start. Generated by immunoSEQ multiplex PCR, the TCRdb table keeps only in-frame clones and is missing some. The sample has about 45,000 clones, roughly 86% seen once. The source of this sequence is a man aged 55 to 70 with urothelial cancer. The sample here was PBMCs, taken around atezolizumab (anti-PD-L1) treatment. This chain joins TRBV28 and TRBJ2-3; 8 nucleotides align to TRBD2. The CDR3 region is CASSLTSASTDTQYF. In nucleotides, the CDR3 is TGTGCCAGCAGTTTGACTAGCGCGAGCACAGATACGCAGTATTTT.